Shown below are 20 T cell receptor beta chains from a single sample sequenced in a study of cytomegalovirus exposure and HLA in healthy donors. PCR was performed using 60 Vbeta and 13 Jbeta primers. Only in-frame clones appear in the TCRdb table, and some are missing; sequencing was by immunoSEQ multiplex PCR. Of some 150,000 clones in the sample, approximately 78% were seen once. Sequenced input: PBMCs. These receptors all stem from a woman aged 50 to 65 in good health and CMV-seropositive.

The CDR3 sequence is CASSSPGTSSYEQYF. CDR3 nucleotide sequence: TGTGCCAGCAGTTCCCCCGGGACTAGCTCCTACGAGCAGTACTTC. The V call is TRBV28, the J call TRBJ2-7, with TRBD2 matching over 8 bases. CDR1 is MDHEN, CDR2 SYDVKM, per germline. There are 15 residues in the CDR3. V gave up 4 bases and J gave up 0 bases; unmatched junction bases: 5.

The genes are TRBV19 and TRBJ1-5, with D perhaps matching TRBD1 (5 bases). The ends were cut back, 0 bases at V and 6 bases at J, with 12 bases in the middle. CDR1 is LNHDA and CDR2 is SQIVND in the germline V gene (reference sequence). This CDR3 is 15 amino acids long. The CDR3 here is CASSIEGGVIQPQHF. The CDR3 nucleotides read TGTGCCAGTAGTATAGAGGGGGGAGTGATTCAGCCCCAGCATTTT.

The V call is TRBV6-1, the J call TRBJ2-2, with D perhaps matching TRBD1 (6 bases). CDR3 length: 15 amino acids. Trimming took off 7 bases at V and 6 bases at J, with 18 bases between the two ends. Germline V gene lookup returns CDR1 MNHNS and CDR2 SASEGT. The chain's CDR3 is CASTEGVGPAGELFF. CDR3 in DNA: TGTGCCAGCACCGAGGGGGTAGGGCCGGCCGGGGAGCTGTTTTTT.

The chain combines TRBV6-5 with TRBJ2-5; 10 bases align to TRBD1. In germline, CDR1 is MNHEY, CDR2 SVGAGI. This CDR3 has 14 amino acids. Trimming took 6 bases from V and 4 from J; bases not matched to a gene: 5. In nucleotides, the CDR3 is TGTGCCAGCAGCCAGACAGGGGGCGTAGAGACCCAGTACTTC. It translates to CASSQTGGVETQYF.

This clone was counted between two and nine times. This sequence joins TRBV5-1 and TRBJ2-1; tentative D call: TRBD2 (6 bases). The CDR3 is made up of 14 amino acids. Germline V gives CDR1 SGHRS, CDR2 YFSETQ. The V end was cut by 3 bases, the J end by 9 bases, with 16 bases between. For the CDR3, the DNA is TGCGCCAGCAGCTCATTACCGGGAGCAGTTGAGCAGTTCTTC. Protein: CASSSLPGAVEQFF.

This clone was detected only a few times. The CDR3, as DNA: TGTGCCAGCAGCATACAGCCAGGGGGCAATCAGCCCCAGCATTTT. Protein: CASSIQPGGNQPQHF. The chain couples TRBV7-6 to TRBJ1-5; TRBD1 is a possible D gene (6 bases). The CDR3 is made up of 15 amino acids. Germline V lookup: CDR1 SGHVS, CDR2 FNYEAQ. The V end was cut by 5 bases, the J end by 2 bases, with 13 bases between.

V gene TRBV15 combines with J gene TRBJ2-6; 8 positions match TRBD1. Germline-derived CDR1 and CDR2 are LNHNV and YYDKDF (reference sequence). This CDR3 spans 18 amino acids. The trim removed 3 bases at V and 0 bases at J, leaving 7 bases unmatched. The CDR3 loop reads CATSRRQGRNSGANVLTF. The CDR3 nucleotides read TGTGCCACCAGCAGGCGACAGGGGAGGAACTCTGGGGCCAACGTCCTGACTTTC.

The rearrangement links TRBV5-1 to TRBJ2-1; D unclear. The ends were cut back, 0 bases at V and 4 bases at J, with 11 bases in the middle. There are 15 residues in the CDR3. Germline CDR1 is SGHRS and CDR2 is YFSETQ. This CDR3 reads CASSLASQVYNEQFF. The CDR3 nucleotides are TGCGCCAGCAGCTTGGCGTCCCAGGTGTACAATGAGCAGTTCTTC.

This clone occurred once. The V gene is TRBV4-3, the J gene TRBJ1-1; TRBD1 might be the D (6 bases). V was pared by 4 bases and J by 3 bases, with 15 bases between. CDR1 is LGHNA and CDR2 is YSLEER in the germline V gene. This CDR3 contains 15 residues. For the CDR3, the DNA is TGCGCCAGCAGCCCGATAGGAGAGGGGGACACTGAAGCTTTCTTT. Its protein product is CASSPIGEGDTEAFF.

This rearrangement joins TRBV7-6 to TRBJ2-2, with D perhaps TRBD2 (6 bases). This CDR3 comprises 15 residues. CDR1 SGHVS and CDR2 FNYEAQ come from the germline V gene. V lost 5 bases to trimming and J lost 2 bases, with 12 bases between them. DNA of the CDR3: TGTGCCAGCAGCCCCGTTAGCGGAAACACCGGGGAGCTGTTTTTT. It specifies CASSPVSGNTGELFF.

This chain uses TRBV6-5 with TRBJ2-7, with 10 bases fitting TRBD1. The junction had 6 bases not matched to a gene; V was cut back by 4 bases and J by 3 bases. Germline V gene lookup returns CDR1 MNHEY and CDR2 SVGAGI. The CDR3 consists of 15 residues. The CDR3 spells CASSWGTGELYEQYF. The DNA for the CDR3 is TGTGCCAGCAGTTGGGGGACAGGGGAGCTCTACGAGCAGTACTTC.

The chain has TRBV5-1 and TRBJ2-7; 10 nucleotides match TRBD2. In germline, CDR1 is SGHRS, CDR2 YFSETQ. CDR3 size: 17 residues. Trimming removed 0 bases from V and 3 bases from J; junction bases left unmatched: 9. This chain's CDR3 is CASSLVSSGSSVYEQYF. Here the CDR3 DNA reads TGCGCCAGCAGCTTGGTGTCTAGCGGGAGTTCCGTCTACGAGCAGTACTTC.

DNA for the CDR3: TGTGCCAGCAGTTACAAAGGGCAGGGGGCCCATGGCTACACCTTC. Protein: CASSYKGQGAHGYTF. This chain joins TRBV6-5 and TRBJ1-2, with 8 bases aligning to TRBD1. Germline values: CDR1 MNHEY, CDR2 SVGAGI. J was trimmed by 6 bases and V by 2 bases; bases with no gene match: 8. The CDR3 spans 15 residues.

The chain has TRBV4-3 and TRBJ1-5; 9 bases line up with TRBD1. Germline V CDR1 and CDR2: LGHNA, YSLEER. J lost 1 base, V lost 5 bases, and 15 bases had no gene match. The length of the CDR3 is 19 residues. Written as DNA, the CDR3 is TGCGCCAGCAGCACCCCTGACATCACAGGGGGCGAGAGCAATCAGCCCCAGCATTTT. Translated, it gives CASSTPDITGGESNQPQHF.

The rearrangement links TRBV10-1 to TRBJ2-1, with TRBD2 matching 7 bases. The CDR3 consists of 15 residues. In germline, CDR1 is WNHNN, CDR2 SYGVQD (reference sequence). The trim removed 0 bases at V and 11 bases at J, leaving 10 bases unmatched. In DNA, the CDR3 is TGCGCCAGCAGTGAGTCCATTGAATCCGGGACTAAGCAGTTCTTC. Translation gives CASSESIESGTKQFF.

This clone was recorded only once. The chain uses TRBV5-5 and TRBJ2-7; a weak D match, TRBD1 (6 bases). Looked up from germline, CDR1 is SGHKS and CDR2 is YYEKEE (reference sequence). There are 15 residues in the CDR3. Trimming cost V 4 bases and J 0 bases, with 14 bases left between them. Here the CDR3 reads CASSPSRTASYEQYF. CDR3 DNA sequence: TGTGCCAGCAGCCCCTCGAGGACAGCCTCCTACGAGCAGTACTTC.

V is TRBV10-2 and J is TRBJ2-1, with 15 nucleotides matching TRBD2. Germline CDR1 and CDR2: WSHSY and SAAADI. The V segment lost 0 bases and the J segment 11 bases; nucleotides outside the gene matches: 5. The CDR3 runs to 16 residues. The CDR3 reads CASSESGGTSGRKQFF. The CDR3 DNA reads as TGCGCCAGCAGTGAGTCCGGGGGGACTAGCGGGAGGAAGCAGTTCTTC.

This chain uses TRBV18 with TRBJ2-7; TRBD1 is a possible D gene (6 bases). CDR1 and CDR2 from the germline V gene are KGHSH and LQKENI. This CDR3 has 17 amino acids. V lost 1 base and J 0 bases, leaving 16 bases between the germline ends. The chain's CDR3 is CASSPRTTGSGSYEQYF. CDR3 nucleotides: TGTGCCAGCTCACCACGTACCACAGGGAGTGGCTCCTACGAGCAGTACTTC.

The J gene is TRBJ1-5, the V gene TRBV6-5, with 7 bases aligning to TRBD1. Per the germline V gene, CDR1 is MNHEY and CDR2 is SVGAGI. Trimming cost V 6 bases and J 6 bases; bases outside gene matches: 11. CDR3 length: 15 residues. The CDR3 is CASSSGQRTGQPQHF. CDR3 nucleotide sequence: TGTGCCAGCAGCTCGGGACAGAGGACAGGTCAGCCCCAGCATTTT.

The V call is TRBV7-2, the J call TRBJ1-1; 12 positions match TRBD1. This CDR3 has 19 residues. With 3 bases clipped from V and 6 bases from J, the junction kept 17 bases outside the gene matches. CDR1 and CDR2 (germline): SGHTA, FQGNSA. CDR3 residues: CASSLGQGARFSARAEAFF. CDR3 DNA sequence: TGTGCCAGCAGCTTGGGACAGGGGGCAAGGTTCTCTGCGCGGGCTGAAGCTTTCTTT.